The TCR beta chain described here comes from a study of OX40 agonist ivuxolimab in advanced cancers. The study in broad terms: Ivuxolimab was an agonistic, fully human IgG2 monoclonal antibody directed against OX40 (CD134), a costimulatory receptor. Intravenous ivuxolimab was administered to patients every 2 weeks at six dose levels: 0.01, 0.1, 0.3, 1.5, 3 and 10 mg/kg. Of the roughly 54 dose-escalation patients, hepatocellular carcinoma was present in around 19, melanoma in around 15, renal cell carcinoma in 9 and head and neck cancer in 9. In the dose-escalation cohort, roughly four fifths of patients were male, and the mean age was approximately 64 years, with a range of about 23 to 90. Prior anti-PD-1, anti-PD-L1 or anti-CTLA-4 therapy was permitted, and checkpoint inhibitors had been received by less than 45% of dose-escalation patients. Three dose-escalation patients achieved partial responses, one with hepatocellular carcinoma and two with cutaneous melanoma. Peripheral TCRbeta sequencing aimed to test whether ivuxolimab altered TCR sequence diversity and caused clonal T-cell expansion. The paper describes the monotherapy dose-escalation part (N = 52 patients) of the phase I trial of ivuxolimab.

To sequence the TCRbeta CDR3 region, genomic DNA was isolated from the sorted cells. TCRbeta CDR3 regions were sequenced using the immunoSEQ Assay. Imported from immuneACCESS, the table was reduced by TCRdb to in-frame sequences with V and J called. These copies leave out some clones; in studies compared against another copy, an unresolved V gene accounts for under half, and the cause of the remainder is not known. The sample yields 90,000 to 100,000 clones; approximately 86% were counted once. The ten largest clones add up to 3% to 4% of the sample. The trial excluded patients who had a history of autoimmune disease or who were on systemic immunosuppression. Peripheral blood for TCR sequencing was collected from all dose cohorts at baseline, on cycle 4 day 1, and on cycle 7 day 1. The samples were drawn from a first-in-human, open-label, multicenter phase I dose-escalation trial of ivuxolimab. The trial enrolled adults with locally advanced or metastatic head and neck squamous cell, hepatocellular, melanoma or renal cell carcinoma. Before TCR sequencing, CD4+ and CD8+ T cells were separately sorted from peripheral blood.

The trim is 5 bases for V and 6 bases for J, with a gap of 17 bases between the germline ends. The CDR3 runs 14 amino acids, cysteine and phenylalanine included. CDR3 DNA is the only sequence kept; it has 42 bases, read in frame from the first base. CDR1 and CDR2, per the germline V gene, are SNHLY and FYNNEI. About this clone itself: What this receptor recognizes is not known. No base-level quality is on record; no much larger clone is a single base apart.

Study-wide findings and limitations: Partial responders in the 0.1-3.0 mg/kg groups had among the lowest normalized peripheral clonal expansion, especially among CD8+ T cells. After ivuxolimab, more expanded clones were found on average in CD8+ T cells than in CD4+ T cells. Low levels of normalized T-cell clonal expansion were also seen in some nonresponding patients. The antigen specificity of the clonally expanded peripheral T cells was not determined. Clonal expansion of both CD4+ and CD8+ blood T cells was observed from baseline to week 6 at doses 0.1 to 3.0 mg/kg.

This receptor was obtained from an adult with an advanced solid tumor such as melanoma, head and neck, liver or kidney cancer. Here the chain combines TRBV2 and TRBJ2-7; the best D guess is TRBD1, with 6 bases matching. Here the sequenced sample was CD4+ or CD8+ T cells sorted from blood, taken in a trial of the OX40 agonist ivuxolimab. The base sequence is TGTGCCAGCAGTCCTGACAGGTTCATTATCGAGCAGTACTTC. It codes for CASSPDRFIIEQYF.